A selection of T cell receptor beta chains follows, all from one sample in a study of blood T cell repertoires in COVID-19. Profiling relied on immunoSEQ multiplex PCR, and the TCRdb table lists in-frame clones only, not all of them. There are 200,000 to 300,000 clones in the sample; around four fifths occur only once, and 5.5% to 8% lies in the top ten. Sequencing input: peripheral blood. The source of these receptors is a woman in her sixties with active or convalescent COVID-19. CDR3s include the opening cysteine and the closing phenylalanine or tryptophan.

CASSFEGAGQPQHF TRBJ1-5 TRBV27
CASTDQRSSGSYNSPLHF TRBJ1-6 TRBV2
CATSRDWVSGRRETQYF TRBJ2-5 TRBV15
CASSQRGPPSEQYF TRBJ2-7 TRBV4-1
CATSRAGQEKRELFF TRBJ2-2 TRBV15
CASSLDGIYSPLHF TRBJ1-6 TRBV6-6
CASSFAISYNEQFF TRBJ2-1 TRBV7-2
CASSTEGSTEAFF TRBJ1-1 TRBV19
CASSFSSGSKNYYEQYF TRBJ2-7 TRBV11-2
CASLGQGETQYF TRBJ2-5 TRBV5-5
CSAVSTSGTEAFF TRBJ1-1 TRBV29-1
CAWSGYSYGYTF TRBJ1-2 TRBV30